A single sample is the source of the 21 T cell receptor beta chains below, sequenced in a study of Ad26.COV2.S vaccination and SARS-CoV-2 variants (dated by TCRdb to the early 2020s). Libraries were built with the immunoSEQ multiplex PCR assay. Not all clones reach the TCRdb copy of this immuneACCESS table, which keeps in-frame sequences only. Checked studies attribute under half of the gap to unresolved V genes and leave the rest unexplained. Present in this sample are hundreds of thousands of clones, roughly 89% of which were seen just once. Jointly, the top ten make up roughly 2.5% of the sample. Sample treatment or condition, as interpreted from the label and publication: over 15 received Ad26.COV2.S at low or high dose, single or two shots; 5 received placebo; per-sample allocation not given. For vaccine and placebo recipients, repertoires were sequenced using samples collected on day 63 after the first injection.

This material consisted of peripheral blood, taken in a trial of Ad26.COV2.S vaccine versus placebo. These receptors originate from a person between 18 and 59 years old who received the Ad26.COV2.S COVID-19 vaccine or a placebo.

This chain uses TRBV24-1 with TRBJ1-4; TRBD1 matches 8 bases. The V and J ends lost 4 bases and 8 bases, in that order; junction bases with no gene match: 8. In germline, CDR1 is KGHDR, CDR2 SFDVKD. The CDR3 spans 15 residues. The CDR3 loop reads CATSEPTGEVEKLFF. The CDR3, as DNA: TGTGCCACCAGTGAGCCGACAGGGGAAGTGGAAAAACTGTTTTTT.

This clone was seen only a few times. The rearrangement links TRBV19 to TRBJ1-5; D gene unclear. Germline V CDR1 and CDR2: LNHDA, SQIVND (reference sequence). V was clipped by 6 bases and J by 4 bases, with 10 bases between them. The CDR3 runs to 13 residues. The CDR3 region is CASRRQINQPQHF. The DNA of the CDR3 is TGTGCCAGTAGGCGTCAGATAAATCAGCCCCAGCATTTT. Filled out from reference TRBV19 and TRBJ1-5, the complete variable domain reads DGGITQSPKYLFRKEGQNVTLSCEQNLNHDAMYWYRQDPGQGLRLIYYSQIVNDFQKGDIAEGYSVSREKKESFPLTVTSAQKNPTAFYLCASRRQINQPQHFGDGTRLSIL.

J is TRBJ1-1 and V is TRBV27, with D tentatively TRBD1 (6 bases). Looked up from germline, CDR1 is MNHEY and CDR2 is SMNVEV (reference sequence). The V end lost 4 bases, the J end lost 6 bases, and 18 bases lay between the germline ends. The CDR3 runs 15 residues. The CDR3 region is CASSSLGGPGAEAFF. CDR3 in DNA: TGTGCCAGCAGTTCCCTGGGGGGGCCTGGGGCTGAAGCTTTCTTT.

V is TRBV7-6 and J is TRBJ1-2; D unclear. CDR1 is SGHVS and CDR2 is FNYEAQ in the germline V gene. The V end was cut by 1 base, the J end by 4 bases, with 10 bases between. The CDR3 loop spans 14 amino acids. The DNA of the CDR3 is TGTGCCAGCAGCTTAGATGCCGGGTTCTATGGCTACACCTTC. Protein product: CASSLDAGFYGYTF.

This CDR3 is CASSYTGGSGANVLTF. DNA for the CDR3: TGTGCCAGCAGTTACACCGGGGGTTCTGGGGCCAACGTCCTGACTTTC. The J gene is TRBJ2-6, the V gene TRBV6-2 or TRBV6-3; tentatively, D is TRBD2 (6 bases). There are 16 residues in the CDR3. The V end lost 2 bases, the J end lost 1 base, and 9 bases lay between the germline ends. Germline lookup yields CDR1 MNHEY and CDR2 SVGEGT.

The CDR3 DNA reads TGTGCCAGCAGCGGCCGGGTCGAGACCCAGTACTTC. It translates to CASSGRVETQYF. The chain employs TRBV12-3 or TRBV12-4 and TRBJ2-5; D not certain. The V and J ends lost 6 bases and 5 bases respectively, with 10 bases between them. The CDR3 covers 12 residues.

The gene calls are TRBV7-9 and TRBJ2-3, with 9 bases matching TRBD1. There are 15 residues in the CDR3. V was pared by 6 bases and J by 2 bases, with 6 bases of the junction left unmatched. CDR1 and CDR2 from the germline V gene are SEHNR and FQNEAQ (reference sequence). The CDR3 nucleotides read TGTGCCAGCAGACTGACAGGGGGGACCACAGATACGCAGTATTTT. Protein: CASRLTGGTTDTQYF.

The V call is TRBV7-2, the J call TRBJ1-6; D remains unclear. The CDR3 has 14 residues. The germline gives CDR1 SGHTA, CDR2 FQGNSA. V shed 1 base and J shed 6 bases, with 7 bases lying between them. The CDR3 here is CASSLGRSNSPLHF. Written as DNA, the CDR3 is TGTGCCAGCAGCTTAGGTCGAAGTAATTCACCCCTCCACTTT. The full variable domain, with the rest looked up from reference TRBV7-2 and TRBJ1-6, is GAGVSQSPSNKVTEKGKDVELRCDPISGHTALYWYRQSLGQGLEFLIYFQGNSAPDKSGLPSDRFSAERTGGSVSTLTIQRTQQEDSAVYLCASSLGRSNSPLHFGNGTRLTVT.

CDR3 DNA sequence: TGTGCCAGCAGGACGACAGGTCGCTCACCCCTCCACTTT. It codes for CASRTTGRSPLHF. J is TRBJ1-6 and V is TRBV28, with a possible D match to TRBD1 (6 bases). There are 13 residues in the CDR3. Germline V gives CDR1 MDHEN, CDR2 SYDVKM. The ends were cut back, 6 bases at V and 10 bases at J, with 13 bases in the middle.

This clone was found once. This CDR3 is CASSNQGAQRGYTF. The DNA for the CDR3 is TGTGCCAGCAGTAACCAGGGGGCCCAACGGGGCTACACCTTC. The V gene is TRBV2, the J gene TRBJ1-2; 8 nucleotides align to TRBD1. The CDR3 covers 14 residues. Germline V gene data show CDR1 as SNHLY and CDR2 as FYNNEI. The ends lost 5 bases at V and 8 bases at J; junction bases unmatched: 10.

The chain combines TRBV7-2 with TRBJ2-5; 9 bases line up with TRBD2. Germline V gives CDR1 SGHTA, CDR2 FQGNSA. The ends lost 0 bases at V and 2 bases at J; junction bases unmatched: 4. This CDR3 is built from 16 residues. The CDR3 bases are TGTGCCAGCAGCTTAGCTCCTAGCGGGAATCAAGAGACCCAGTACTTC. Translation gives CASSLAPSGNQETQYF.

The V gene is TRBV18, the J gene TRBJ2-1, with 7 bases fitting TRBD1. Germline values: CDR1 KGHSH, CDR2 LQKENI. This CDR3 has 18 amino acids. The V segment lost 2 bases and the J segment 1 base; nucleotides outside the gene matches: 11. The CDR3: CASSPGPRQGASYNEQFF. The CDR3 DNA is TGTGCCAGCTCACCAGGTCCAAGACAGGGAGCTTCCTACAATGAGCAGTTCTTC.

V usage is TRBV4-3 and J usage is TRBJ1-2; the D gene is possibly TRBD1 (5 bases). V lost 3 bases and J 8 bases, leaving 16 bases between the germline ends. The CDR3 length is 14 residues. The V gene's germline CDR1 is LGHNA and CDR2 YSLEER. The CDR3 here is CASSHQRGDGGYTF. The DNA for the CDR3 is TGCGCCAGCAGCCACCAGCGGGGGGATGGGGGCTACACCTTC.

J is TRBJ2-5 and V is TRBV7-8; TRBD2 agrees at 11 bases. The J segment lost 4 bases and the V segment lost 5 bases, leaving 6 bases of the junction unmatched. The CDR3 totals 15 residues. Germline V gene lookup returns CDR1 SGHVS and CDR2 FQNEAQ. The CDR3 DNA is TGTGCCAGCAGCCCTGTAGCGGGAGGGCTAGAGACCCAGTACTTC. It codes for CASSPVAGGLETQYF.

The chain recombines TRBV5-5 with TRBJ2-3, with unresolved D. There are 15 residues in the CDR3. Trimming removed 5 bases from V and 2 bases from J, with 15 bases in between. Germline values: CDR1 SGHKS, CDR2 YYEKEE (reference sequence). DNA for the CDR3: TGTGCCAGCAGTCCATACAGTCTACTCACAGATACGCAGTATTTT. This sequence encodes CASSPYSLLTDTQYF.

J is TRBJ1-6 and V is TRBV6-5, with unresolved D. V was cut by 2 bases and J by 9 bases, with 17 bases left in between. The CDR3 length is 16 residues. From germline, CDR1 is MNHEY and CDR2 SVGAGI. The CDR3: CASSYRAGVIGSPLHF. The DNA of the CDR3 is TGTGCCAGCAGTTACAGGGCGGGTGTAATTGGTTCACCCCTCCACTTT.

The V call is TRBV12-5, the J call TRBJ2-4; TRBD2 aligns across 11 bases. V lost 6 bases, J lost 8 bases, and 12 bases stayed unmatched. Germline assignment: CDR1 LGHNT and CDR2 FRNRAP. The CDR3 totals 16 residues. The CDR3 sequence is CASGFSVAGGPDIQYF. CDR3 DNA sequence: TGTGCTAGTGGATTTTCGGTAGCGGGAGGGCCGGACATTCAGTACTTC.

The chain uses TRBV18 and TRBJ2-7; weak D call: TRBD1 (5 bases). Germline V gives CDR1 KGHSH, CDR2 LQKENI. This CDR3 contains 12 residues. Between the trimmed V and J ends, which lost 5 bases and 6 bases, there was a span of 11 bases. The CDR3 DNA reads TGTGCCAGCTCAGCCAGGGTTGGCGAGCAGTACGTC. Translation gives CASSARVGEQYV.

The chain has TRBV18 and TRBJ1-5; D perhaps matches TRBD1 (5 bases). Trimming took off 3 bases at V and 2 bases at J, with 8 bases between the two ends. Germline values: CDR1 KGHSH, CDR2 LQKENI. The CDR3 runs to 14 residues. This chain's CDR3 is CASSPQTGNQPQHF. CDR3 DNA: TGTGCCAGCTCACCCCAGACAGGCAATCAGCCCCAGCATTTT.

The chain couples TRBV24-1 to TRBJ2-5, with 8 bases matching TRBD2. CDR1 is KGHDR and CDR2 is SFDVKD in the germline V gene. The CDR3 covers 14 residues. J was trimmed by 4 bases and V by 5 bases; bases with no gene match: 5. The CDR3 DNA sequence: TGTGCCACCAGTGGCCCCCTAGCGGGAGAGACCCAGTACTTC. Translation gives CATSGPLAGETQYF.

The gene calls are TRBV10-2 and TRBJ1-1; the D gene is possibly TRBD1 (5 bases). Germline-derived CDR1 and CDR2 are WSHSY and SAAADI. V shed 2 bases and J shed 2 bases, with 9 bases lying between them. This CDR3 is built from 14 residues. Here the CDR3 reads CASSEDRPNTEAFF. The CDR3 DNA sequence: TGCGCCAGCAGTGAGGACAGACCTAACACTGAAGCTTTCTTT.